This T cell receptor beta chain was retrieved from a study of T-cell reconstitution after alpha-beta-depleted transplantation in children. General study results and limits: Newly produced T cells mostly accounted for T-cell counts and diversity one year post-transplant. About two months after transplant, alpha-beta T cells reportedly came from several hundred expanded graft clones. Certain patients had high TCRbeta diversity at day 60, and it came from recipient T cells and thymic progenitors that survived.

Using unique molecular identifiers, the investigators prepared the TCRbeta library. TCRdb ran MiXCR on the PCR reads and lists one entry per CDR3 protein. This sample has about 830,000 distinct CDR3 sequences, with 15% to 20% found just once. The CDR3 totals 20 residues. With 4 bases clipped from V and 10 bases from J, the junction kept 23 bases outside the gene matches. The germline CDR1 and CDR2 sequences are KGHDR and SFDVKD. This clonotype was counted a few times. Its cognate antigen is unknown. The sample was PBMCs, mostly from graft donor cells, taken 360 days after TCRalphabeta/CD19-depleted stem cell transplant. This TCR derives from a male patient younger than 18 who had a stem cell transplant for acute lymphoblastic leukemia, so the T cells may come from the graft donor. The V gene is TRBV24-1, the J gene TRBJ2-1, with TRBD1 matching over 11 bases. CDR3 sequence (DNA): TGTGCCACCAGTGACCCGGACAGGGGGCGATTTTCCGGGAGCCCCCGGGAGCAGTTCTTC. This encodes CATSDPDRGRFSGSPREQFF.